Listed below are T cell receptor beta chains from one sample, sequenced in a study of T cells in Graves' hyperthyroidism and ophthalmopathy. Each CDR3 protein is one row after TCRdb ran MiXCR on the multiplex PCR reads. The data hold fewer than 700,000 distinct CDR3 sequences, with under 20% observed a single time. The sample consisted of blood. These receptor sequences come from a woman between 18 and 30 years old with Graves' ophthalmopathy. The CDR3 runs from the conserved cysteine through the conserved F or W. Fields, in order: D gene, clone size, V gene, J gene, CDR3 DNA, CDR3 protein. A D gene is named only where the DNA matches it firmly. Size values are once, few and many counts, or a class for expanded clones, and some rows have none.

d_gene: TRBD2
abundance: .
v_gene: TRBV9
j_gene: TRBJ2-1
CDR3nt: TGTGCCAGCAGCGTAGAAGGCGGGGGGGCCTATGAGCAGTTCTTC
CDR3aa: CASSVEGGGAYEQFF

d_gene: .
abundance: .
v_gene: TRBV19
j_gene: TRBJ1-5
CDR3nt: TGTGCCACCAGGGTTGGCACTAGCAATCAGCCCCAGCATTTT
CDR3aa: CATRVGTSNQPQHF

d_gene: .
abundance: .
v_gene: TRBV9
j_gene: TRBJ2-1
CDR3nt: TGTGCCAGCAGCGACCCCTTCGGCCCCTACAATGAGCAGTTCTTC
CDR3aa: CASSDPFGPYNEQFF

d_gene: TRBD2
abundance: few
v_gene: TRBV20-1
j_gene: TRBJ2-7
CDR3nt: TGCAGTGCTAGGGCCGGGACTAGCGGGAGTTTTGGAAGCTCCTACGAGCAGTACTTC
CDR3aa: CSARAGTSGSFGSSYEQYF

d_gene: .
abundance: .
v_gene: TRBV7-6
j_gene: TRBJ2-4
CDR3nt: TGTGCCAGCAGCTTGCGGCCGGGCCCCCAAAACATTCAGTACTTC
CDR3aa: CASSLRPGPQNIQYF

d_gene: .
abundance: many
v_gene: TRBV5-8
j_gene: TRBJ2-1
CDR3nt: TGTGCCAGCAGCTTGCTAGCTGGTGAGCAGTTCTTC
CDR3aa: CASSLLAGEQFF

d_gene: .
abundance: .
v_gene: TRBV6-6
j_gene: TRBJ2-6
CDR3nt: TGTGCCAGCAGTTACTCGATGCTCTTTGGGGCCAACGTCCTGACTTTC
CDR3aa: CASSYSMLFGANVLTF

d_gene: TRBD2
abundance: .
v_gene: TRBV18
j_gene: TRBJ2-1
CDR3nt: TGTGCCAGCTCACCCCCGGGGACTAGCGGGAGGTACAATGAGCAGTTCTTC
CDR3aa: CASSPPGTSGRYNEQFF

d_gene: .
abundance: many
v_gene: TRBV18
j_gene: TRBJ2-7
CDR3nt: TGTGCCAGCTCACCACAACAGGACTCGCAGGGCTACGAGCAGTACTTC
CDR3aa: CASSPQQDSQGYEQYF

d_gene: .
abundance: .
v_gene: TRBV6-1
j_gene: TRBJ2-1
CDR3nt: TGTGCCAGCAGTGACTTTTACAATGAGCAGTTCTTC
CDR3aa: CASSDFYNEQFF

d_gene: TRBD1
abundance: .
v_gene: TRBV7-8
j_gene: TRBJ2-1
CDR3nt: TGTGCCAGCAGCGGGGGGACAGGACGGAATGAGCAGTTCTTC
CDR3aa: CASSGGTGRNEQFF

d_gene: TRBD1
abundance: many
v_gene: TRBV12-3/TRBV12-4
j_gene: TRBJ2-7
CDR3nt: TGTGCCAGCAGCTCGGACAGGGAGAACGACGAGCAGTACTTC
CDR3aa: CASSSDRENDEQYF

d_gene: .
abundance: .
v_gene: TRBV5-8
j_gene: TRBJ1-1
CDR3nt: TGTGCCAGCAGTGATATAAGGGGCACTGAAGCTTTCTTT
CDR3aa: CASSDIRGTEAFF

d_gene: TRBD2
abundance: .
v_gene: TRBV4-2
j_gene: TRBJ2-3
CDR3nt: TGTGCCAGCAGCCAAGAGCTAGCGGGATCGGCTGATACGCAGTATTTT
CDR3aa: CASSQELAGSADTQYF

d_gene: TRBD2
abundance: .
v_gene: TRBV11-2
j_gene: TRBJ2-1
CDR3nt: TGTGCCAGCAGCTACCGAGCGGGGGGAGCCAATGAGCAGTTCTTC
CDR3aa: CASSYRAGGANEQFF

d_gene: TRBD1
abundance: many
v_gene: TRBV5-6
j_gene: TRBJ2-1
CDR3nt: TGTGCCAGCAGTCCACCGGGACAGGCGGACTACAATGAGCAGTTCTTC
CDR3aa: CASSPPGQADYNEQFF

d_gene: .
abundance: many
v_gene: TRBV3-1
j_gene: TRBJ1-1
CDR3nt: TGTGCCAGCAGCCTCCTAACAGGGACAACTGAAGCTTTCTTT
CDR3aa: CASSLLTGTTEAFF

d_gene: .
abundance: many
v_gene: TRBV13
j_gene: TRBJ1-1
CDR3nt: TGTGCCAGCAGCTTAGAAAGGACGGTGAACACTGAAGCTTTCTTT
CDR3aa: CASSLERTVNTEAFF

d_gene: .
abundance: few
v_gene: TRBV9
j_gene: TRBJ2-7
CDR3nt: TGTGCCAGCAGCGAGCGCGATAGCTCCTACGAGCAGTACTTC
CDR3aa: CASSERDSSYEQYF

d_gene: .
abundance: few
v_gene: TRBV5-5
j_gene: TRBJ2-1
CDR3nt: TGTGCCAGCAGCCCGAGCAGACCCGGGTTAGGGGATGAGCAGTTCTTC
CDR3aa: CASSPSRPGLGDEQFF

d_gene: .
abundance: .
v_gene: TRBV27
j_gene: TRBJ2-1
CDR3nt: TGTGCCAGCAGTTTGCTCGAGAGGGGTGAGCAGTTCTTC
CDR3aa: CASSLLERGEQFF

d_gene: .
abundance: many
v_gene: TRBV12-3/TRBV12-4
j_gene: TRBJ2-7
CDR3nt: TGTGCCAGCAGCCTGCGGCCTGGGACGGGGATTTCCTACGAGCAGTACTTC
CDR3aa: CASSLRPGTGISYEQYF

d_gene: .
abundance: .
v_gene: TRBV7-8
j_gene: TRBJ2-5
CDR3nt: TGTGCCAGCAGCTTACTGGGGGATACAGAGACCCAGTACTTC
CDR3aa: CASSLLGDTETQYF

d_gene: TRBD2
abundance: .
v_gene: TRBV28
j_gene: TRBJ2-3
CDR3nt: TGTGCCAGCAGTTTATCGCTAGCGGGAGCAGGGGCAGATACGCAGTATTTT
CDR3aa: CASSLSLAGAGADTQYF

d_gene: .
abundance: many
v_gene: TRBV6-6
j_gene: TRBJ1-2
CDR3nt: TGTGCCAGCAGTTACTCGCACAGGGTTAGCCCAAACTATGGCTACACCTTC
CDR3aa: CASSYSHRVSPNYGYTF

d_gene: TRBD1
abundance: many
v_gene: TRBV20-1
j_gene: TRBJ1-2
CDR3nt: TGCAGTGCCGTCAACCCCCGGGACAGGGGTGGGAGTGGCTACACCTTC
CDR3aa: CSAVNPRDRGGSGYTF

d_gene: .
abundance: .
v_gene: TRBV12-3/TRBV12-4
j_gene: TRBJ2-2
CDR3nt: TGTGCCAGCAGTTTATACGGGAGATTCACCGGGGAGCTGTTTTTT
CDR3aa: CASSLYGRFTGELFF

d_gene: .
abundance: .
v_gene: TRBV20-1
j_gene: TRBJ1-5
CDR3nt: TGCAGTGCTAGAGATCTGCGGGACAGCAATCAGCCCCAGCATTTT
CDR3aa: CSARDLRDSNQPQHF

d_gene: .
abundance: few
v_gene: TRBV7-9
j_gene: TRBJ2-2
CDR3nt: TGTGCCAGCAGCTTACGGTGGGACTTAAAAACCGGGGAGCTGTTTTTT
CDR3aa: CASSLRWDLKTGELFF

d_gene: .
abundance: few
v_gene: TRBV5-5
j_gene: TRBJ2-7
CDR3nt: TGTGCCAGCAGCTTCTCTTGGGGGGACTCCTACGAGCAGTACTTC
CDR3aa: CASSFSWGDSYEQYF

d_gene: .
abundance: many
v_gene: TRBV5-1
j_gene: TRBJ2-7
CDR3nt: TGCGCCAGCAGACCTGACGGGGGCAACTACGAGCAGTACTTC
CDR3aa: CASRPDGGNYEQYF

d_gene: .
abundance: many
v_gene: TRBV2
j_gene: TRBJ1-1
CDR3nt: TGTGCCAGCAGTGAAGCGCATGGGCTCCACACTTTCTTT
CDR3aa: CASSEAHGLHTFF

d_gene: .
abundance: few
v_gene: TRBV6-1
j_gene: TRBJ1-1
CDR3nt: TGTGCCAGCCGGCGGGGTACTGAAGCTTTCTTT
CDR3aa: CASRRGTEAFF

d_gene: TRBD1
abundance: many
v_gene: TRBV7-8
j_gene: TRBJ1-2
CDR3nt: TGTGCCAGCAGCCAGGAGGGGACAGTCGCGAGGACCTTC
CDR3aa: CASSQEGTVARTF

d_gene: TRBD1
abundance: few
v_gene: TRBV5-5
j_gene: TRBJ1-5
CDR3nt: TGTGCCAGCAGCTTGGGCTGGGACAGGGGGGGGGGCAATCAGCCCCAGCATTTT
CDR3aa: CASSLGWDRGGGNQPQHF

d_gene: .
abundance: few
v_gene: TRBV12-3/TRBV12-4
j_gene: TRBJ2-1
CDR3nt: TGTGCCAGCAGTCTGCGGGCCGGAGGGTACAATGAGCAGTTCTTC
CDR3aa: CASSLRAGGYNEQFF

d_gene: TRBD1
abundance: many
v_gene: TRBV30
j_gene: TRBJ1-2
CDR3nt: TGTGCCTGTACAGGGGCCCTGAACTATGGCTACACCTTC
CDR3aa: CACTGALNYGYTF

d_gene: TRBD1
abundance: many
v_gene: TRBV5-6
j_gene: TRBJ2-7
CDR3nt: TGTGCCAGCAGCCCTTTTCGGGGACAGGGTGCATACGAGCAGTACTTC
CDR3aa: CASSPFRGQGAYEQYF

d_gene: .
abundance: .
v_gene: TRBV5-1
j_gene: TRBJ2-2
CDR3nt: TGCGCCAGCAGCTTGGAAATGGGGAAGAACGCCGGGGAGCTGTTTTTT
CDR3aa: CASSLEMGKNAGELFF

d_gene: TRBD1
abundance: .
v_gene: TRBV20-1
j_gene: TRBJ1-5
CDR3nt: TGCAGTGCTAGAGATTTTGAGACAGGGGGCTTTGGCAATCAGCCCCAGCATTTT
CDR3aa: CSARDFETGGFGNQPQHF